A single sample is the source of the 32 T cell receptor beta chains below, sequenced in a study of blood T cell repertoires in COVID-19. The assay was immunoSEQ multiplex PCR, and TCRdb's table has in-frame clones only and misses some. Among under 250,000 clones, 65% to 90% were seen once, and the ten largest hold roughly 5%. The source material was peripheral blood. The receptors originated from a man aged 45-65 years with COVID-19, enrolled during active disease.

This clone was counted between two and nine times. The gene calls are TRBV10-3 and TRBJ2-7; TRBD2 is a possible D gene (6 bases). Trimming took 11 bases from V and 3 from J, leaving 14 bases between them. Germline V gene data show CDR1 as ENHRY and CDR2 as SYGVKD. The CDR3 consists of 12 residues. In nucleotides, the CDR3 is TGTGCCGCGCGGGGCAGGAGCTACGAGCAGTACTTC. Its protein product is CAARGRSYEQYF.

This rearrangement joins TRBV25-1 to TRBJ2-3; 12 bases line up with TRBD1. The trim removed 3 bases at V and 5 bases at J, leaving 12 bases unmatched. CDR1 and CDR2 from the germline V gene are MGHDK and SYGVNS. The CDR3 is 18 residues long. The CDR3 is CASSDPGTGGAGLDTQYF. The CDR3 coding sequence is TGTGCCAGCAGTGATCCCGGGACAGGGGGCGCAGGGTTAGATACGCAGTATTTT.

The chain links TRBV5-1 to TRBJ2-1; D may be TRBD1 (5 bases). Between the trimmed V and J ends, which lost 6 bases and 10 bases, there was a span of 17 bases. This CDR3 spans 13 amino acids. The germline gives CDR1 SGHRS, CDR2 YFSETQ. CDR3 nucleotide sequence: TGCGCCAGCATTGTAAGGGGATTCTCGGAGCAGTTCTTC. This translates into CASIVRGFSEQFF.

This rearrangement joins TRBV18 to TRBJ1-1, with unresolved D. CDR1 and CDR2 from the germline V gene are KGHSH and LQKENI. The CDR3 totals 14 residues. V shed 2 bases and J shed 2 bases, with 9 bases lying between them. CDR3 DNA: TGTGCCAGCTCACCATACGGGGAAAACACTGAAGCTTTCTTT. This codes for CASSPYGENTEAFF.

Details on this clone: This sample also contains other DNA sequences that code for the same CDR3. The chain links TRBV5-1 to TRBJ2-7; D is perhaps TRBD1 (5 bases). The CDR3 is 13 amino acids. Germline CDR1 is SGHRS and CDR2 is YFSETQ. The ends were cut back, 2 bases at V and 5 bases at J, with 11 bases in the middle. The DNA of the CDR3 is TGCGCCAGCAGCTTAGGAACAGGAGACGAGCAGTACTTC. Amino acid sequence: CASSLGTGDEQYF.

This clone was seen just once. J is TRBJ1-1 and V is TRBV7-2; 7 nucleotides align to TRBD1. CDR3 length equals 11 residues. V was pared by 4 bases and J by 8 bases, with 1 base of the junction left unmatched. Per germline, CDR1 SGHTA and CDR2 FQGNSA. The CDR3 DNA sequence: TGTGCCAGCAGCTCGGACAGGGAAGCTTTCTTT. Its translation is CASSSDREAFF.

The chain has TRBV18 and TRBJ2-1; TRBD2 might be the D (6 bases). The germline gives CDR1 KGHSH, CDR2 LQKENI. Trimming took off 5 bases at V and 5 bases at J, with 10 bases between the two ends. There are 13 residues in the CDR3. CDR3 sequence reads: CASSTSPNNEQFF. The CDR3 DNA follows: TGTGCCAGCTCAACTAGCCCAAACAATGAGCAGTTCTTC. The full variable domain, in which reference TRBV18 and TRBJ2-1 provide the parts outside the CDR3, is NAGVMQNPRHLVRRRGQEARLRCSPMKGHSHVYWYRQLPEEGLKFMVYLQKENIIDESGMPKERFSAEFPKEGPSILRIQQVVRGDSAAYFCASSTSPNNEQFFGPGTRLTVL.

Here the CDR3 reads CASSTAWVAKNIQYF. CDR3 nucleotide sequence: TGTGCCAGCAGTACAGCCTGGGTAGCCAAAAACATTCAGTACTTC. The chain joins TRBV6-2 or TRBV6-3 to TRBJ2-4; D unresolved. The CDR3 is 15 amino acids. Germline V CDR1 and CDR2: MNHEY, SVGEGT. The V end was cut by 5 bases, the J end by 0 bases, with 11 bases between.

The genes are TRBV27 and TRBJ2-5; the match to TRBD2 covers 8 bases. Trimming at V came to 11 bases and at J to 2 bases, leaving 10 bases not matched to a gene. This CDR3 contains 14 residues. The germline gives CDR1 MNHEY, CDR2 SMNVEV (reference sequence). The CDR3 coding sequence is TGTGCCGCCTCACGGGGGGGCTCTCAAGAGACCCAGTACTTC. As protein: CAASRGGSQETQYF.

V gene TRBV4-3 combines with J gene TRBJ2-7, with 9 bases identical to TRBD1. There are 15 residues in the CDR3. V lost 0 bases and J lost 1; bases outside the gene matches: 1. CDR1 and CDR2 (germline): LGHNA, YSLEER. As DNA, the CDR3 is TGCGCCAGCAGCCAAGAGGGGACAGGGTCCTACGAGCAGTACTTC. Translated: CASSQEGTGSYEQYF.

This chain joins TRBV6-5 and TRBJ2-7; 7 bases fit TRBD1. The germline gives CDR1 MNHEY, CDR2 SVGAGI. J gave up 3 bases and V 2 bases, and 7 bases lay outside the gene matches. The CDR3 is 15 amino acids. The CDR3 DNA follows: TGTGCCAGCAGTTACGGAGAGGGGGCCAACTACGAGCAGTACTTC. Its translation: CASSYGEGANYEQYF.

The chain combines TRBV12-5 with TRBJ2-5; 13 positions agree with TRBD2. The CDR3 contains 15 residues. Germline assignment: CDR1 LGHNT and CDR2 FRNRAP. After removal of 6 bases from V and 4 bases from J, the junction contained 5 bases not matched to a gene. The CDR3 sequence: CASGFGLAGVETQYF. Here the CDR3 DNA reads TGTGCTAGTGGCTTCGGACTAGCGGGGGTAGAGACCCAGTACTTC.

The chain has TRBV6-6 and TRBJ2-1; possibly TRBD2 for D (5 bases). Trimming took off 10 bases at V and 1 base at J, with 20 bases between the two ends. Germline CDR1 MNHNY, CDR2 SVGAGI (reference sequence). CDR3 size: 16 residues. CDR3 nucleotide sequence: TGTGCCATCCGCCTCTCGGTGGGCGGGTCCTACAATGAGCAGTTCTTC. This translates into CAIRLSVGGSYNEQFF.

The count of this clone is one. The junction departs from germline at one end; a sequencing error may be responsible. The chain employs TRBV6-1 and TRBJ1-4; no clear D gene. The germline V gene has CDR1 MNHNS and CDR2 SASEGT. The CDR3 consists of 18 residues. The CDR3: CASREGPGWAGINEKLFF. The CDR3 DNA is TGTGCCAGCAGAGAAGGTCCAGGTTGGGCAGGAATAAATGAAAAACTGTTTTTT.

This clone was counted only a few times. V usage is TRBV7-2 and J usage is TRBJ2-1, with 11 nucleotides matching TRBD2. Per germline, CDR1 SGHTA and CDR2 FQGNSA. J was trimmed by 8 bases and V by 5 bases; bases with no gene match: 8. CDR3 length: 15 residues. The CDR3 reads CASSALAGGFYEQFF. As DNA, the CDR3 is TGTGCCAGCAGCGCTTTAGCGGGGGGGTTTTATGAGCAGTTCTTC.

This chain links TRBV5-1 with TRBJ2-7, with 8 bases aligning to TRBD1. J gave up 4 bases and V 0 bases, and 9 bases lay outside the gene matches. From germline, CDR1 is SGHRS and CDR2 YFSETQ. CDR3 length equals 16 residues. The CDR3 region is CASSLASAGGMYEQYF. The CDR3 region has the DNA TGCGCCAGCAGCTTGGCCTCTGCAGGGGGCATGTACGAGCAGTACTTC.

Written as DNA, the CDR3 is TGTGCCATCAGTGAGTCACAACAGAGCCAGACCCAGTACTTC. It is translated as CAISESQQSQTQYF. The J gene is TRBJ2-5, the V gene TRBV10-3; no reliable D call. From germline, CDR1 is ENHRY and CDR2 SYGVKD. There are 14 residues in the CDR3. Trimming took off 0 bases at V and 6 bases at J, with 11 bases between the two ends.

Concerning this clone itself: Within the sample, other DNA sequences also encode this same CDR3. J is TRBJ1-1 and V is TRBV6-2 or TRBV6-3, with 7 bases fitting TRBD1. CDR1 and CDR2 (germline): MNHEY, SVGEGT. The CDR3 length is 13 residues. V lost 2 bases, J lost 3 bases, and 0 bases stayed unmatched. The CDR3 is CASSYDRDTEAFF. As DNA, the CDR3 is TGTGCCAGCAGTTACGACAGGGACACTGAAGCTTTCTTT.

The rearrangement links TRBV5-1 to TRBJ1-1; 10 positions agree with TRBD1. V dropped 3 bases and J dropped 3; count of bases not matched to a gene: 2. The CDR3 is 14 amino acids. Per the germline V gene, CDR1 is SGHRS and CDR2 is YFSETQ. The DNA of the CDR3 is TGCGCCAGCAGCTCTGGACAGGGGGACACTGAAGCTTTCTTT. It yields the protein CASSSGQGDTEAFF. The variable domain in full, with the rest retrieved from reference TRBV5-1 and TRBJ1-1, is KAGVTQTPRYLIKTRGQQVTLSCSPISGHRSVSWYQQTPGQGLQFLFEYFSETQRNKGNFPGRFSGRQFSNSRSEMNVSTLELGDSALYLCASSSGQGDTEAFFGQGTRLTVV.

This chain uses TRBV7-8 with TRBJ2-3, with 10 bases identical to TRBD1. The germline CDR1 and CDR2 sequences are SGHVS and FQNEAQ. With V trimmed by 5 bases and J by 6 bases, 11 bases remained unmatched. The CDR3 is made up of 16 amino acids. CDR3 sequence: CASSVSTGGVGDTQYF. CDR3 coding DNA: TGTGCCAGCAGCGTTTCGACAGGGGGCGTTGGGGATACGCAGTATTTT.

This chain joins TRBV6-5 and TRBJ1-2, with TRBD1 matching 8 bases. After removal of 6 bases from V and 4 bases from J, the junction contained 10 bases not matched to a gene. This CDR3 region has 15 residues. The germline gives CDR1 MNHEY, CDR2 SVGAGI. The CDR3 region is CASRTRQGWVYGYTF. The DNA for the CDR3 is TGTGCCAGCAGGACAAGACAGGGGTGGGTCTATGGCTACACCTTC.

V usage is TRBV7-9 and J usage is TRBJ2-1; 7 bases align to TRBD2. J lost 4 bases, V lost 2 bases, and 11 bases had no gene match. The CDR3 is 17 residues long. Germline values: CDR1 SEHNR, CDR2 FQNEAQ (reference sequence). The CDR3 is CASSLSGRRGFYNEQFF. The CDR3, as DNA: TGTGCCAGCAGCTTAAGTGGGAGGCGGGGGTTTTACAATGAGCAGTTCTTC.

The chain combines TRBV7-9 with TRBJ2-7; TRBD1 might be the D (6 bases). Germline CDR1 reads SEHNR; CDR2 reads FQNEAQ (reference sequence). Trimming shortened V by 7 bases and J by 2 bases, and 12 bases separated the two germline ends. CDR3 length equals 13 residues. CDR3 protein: CASNRDNAYEQYF. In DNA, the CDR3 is TGTGCCAGCAATCGGGACAATGCCTACGAGCAGTACTTC.

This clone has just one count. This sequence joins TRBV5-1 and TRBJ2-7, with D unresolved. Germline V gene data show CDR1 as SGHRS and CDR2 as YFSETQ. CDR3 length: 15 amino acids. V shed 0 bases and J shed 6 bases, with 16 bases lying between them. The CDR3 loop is CASSLGAPLKFEQYF. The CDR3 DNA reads TGCGCCAGCAGCTTGGGGGCCCCCCTTAAGTTCGAGCAGTACTTC.

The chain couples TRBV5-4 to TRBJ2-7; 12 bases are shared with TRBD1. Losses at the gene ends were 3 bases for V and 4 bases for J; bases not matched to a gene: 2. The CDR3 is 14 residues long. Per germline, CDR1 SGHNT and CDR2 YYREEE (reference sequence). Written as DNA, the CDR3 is TGTGCCAGCAGCTCGGGACAGGGGGCGTACGAGCAGTACTTC. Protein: CASSSGQGAYEQYF. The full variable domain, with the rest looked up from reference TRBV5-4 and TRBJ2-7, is ETGVTQSPTHLIKTRGQQVTLRCSSQSGHNTVSWYQQALGQGPQFIFQYYREEENGRGNFPPRFSGLQFPNYSSELNVNALELDDSALYLCASSSGQGAYEQYFGPGTRLTVT.

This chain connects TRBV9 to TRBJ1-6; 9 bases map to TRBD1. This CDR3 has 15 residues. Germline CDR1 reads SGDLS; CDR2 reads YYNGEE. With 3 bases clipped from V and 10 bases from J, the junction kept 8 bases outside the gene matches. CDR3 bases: TGTGCCAGCAGCGCGAGAGGACAGGGGCTCTCACCCCTCCACTTT. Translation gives CASSARGQGLSPLHF.

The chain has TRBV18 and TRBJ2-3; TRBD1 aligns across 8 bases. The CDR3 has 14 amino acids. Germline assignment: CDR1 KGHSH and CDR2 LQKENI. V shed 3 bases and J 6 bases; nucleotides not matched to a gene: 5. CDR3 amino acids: CASSPAGGRDTQYF. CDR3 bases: TGTGCCAGCTCACCGGCAGGGGGCAGGGATACGCAGTATTTT. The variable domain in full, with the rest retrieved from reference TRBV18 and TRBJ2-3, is NAGVMQNPRHLVRRRGQEARLRCSPMKGHSHVYWYRQLPEEGLKFMVYLQKENIIDESGMPKERFSAEFPKEGPSILRIQQVVRGDSAAYFCASSPAGGRDTQYFGPGTRLTVL.

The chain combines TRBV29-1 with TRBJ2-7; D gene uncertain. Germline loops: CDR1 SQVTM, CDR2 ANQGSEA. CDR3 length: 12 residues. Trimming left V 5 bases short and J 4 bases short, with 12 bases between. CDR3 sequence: CSVQTGFYEQYF. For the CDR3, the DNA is TGCAGCGTTCAGACTGGTTTTTACGAGCAGTACTTC.

The CDR3 DNA follows: TGTGCCAGCAGTTCCCCGGGACAGGGGTTTTTGCAGACCCAGTACTTC. It specifies CASSSPGQGFLQTQYF. The chain uses TRBV28 and TRBJ2-5, with 10 bases fitting TRBD1. Germline V gives CDR1 MDHEN, CDR2 SYDVKM. J gave up 6 bases and V 4 bases, and 11 bases lay outside the gene matches. This CDR3 is built from 16 residues.

This CDR3 is CASSIGGSGNTIYF. CDR3 DNA sequence: TGTGCCAGCAGCATCGGGGGATCTGGAAACACCATATATTTT. The chain carries TRBV11-2 and TRBJ1-3, with D tentatively TRBD1 (5 bases). The V end lost 5 bases, the J end lost 1 base, and 9 bases lay between the germline ends. CDR3 length: 14 residues. Germline CDR1 is SGHAT and CDR2 is FQNNGV.

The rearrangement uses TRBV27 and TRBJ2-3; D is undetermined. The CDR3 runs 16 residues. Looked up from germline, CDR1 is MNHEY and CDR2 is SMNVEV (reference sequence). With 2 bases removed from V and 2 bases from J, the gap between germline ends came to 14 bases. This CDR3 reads CASSLSLWRITDTQYF. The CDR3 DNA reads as TGTGCCAGCAGTTTAAGTCTATGGCGGATCACAGATACGCAGTATTTT.

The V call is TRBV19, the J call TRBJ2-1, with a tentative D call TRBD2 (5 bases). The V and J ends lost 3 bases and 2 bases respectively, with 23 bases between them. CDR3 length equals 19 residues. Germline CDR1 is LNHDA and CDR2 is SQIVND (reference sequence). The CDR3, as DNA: TGTGCCAGTAGTATTGGTAGAGGGTCTACTTATCAAACCTACAATGAGCAGTTCTTC. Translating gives CASSIGRGSTYQTYNEQFF.